A selection of T cell receptor beta chains follows, all from one sample in a study of cytomegalovirus exposure and HLA in healthy donors. The repertoire was sequenced with immunoSEQ multiplex PCR; TCRdb's copy has only in-frame clones and lacks some. Of 54,000 or so clones in the sample, approximately 63% were seen once. Sequenced material: PBMCs. The receptor source for this set is a woman in her sixties or seventies in good health and CMV-seropositive. Each CDR3 is given with its conserved first and last residue. Each record gives: V gene, clone size, J gene, D gene, CDR3 protein, CDR3 DNA. A D gene is named only where the DNA matches it firmly. The size field is filled for only some rows; it gives once, few, many or a size class.

TRBV5-1	few	TRBJ2-7	TRBD1	CASSRGQGLLYEQYF	TGCGCCAGCAGCCGGGGACAGGGCCTACTCTACGAGCAGTACTTC
TRBV18	NA	TRBJ1-1	NA	CASSPPGQDTEAFF	TGTGCCAGCTCACCACCGGGACAAGACACTGAAGCTTTCTTT
TRBV5-4	NA	TRBJ1-4	NA	CASSLLGEVVEKLFF	TGTGCCAGCAGCTTGTTGGGGGAGGTGGTAGAAAAACTGTTTTTT
TRBV7-2	NA	TRBJ2-7	TRBD2	CASSLAQLAGVYEQYF	TGTGCCAGCAGCTTAGCGCAACTAGCGGGGGTTTACGAGCAGTACTTC
TRBV5-4	NA	TRBJ2-3	NA	CASSLGLESTDTQYF	TGTGCCAGCAGCTTGGGACTAGAAAGCACAGATACGCAGTATTTT
TRBV27	NA	TRBJ2-7	NA	CASSFQTYSYEQYF	TGTGCCAGCAGTTTCCAGACTTACTCCTACGAGCAGTACTTC
TRBV28	NA	TRBJ1-2	NA	CASSLRGLHYGYTF	TGTGCCAGCAGTTTACGAGGTTTACACTATGGCTACACCTTC
TRBV29-1	few	TRBJ2-1	TRBD2	CSVEVWTSGGAGDEQFF	TGCAGCGTTGAAGTCTGGACTAGCGGGGGGGCCGGTGATGAGCAGTTCTTC
TRBV29-1	few	TRBJ2-7	NA	CSVVDTTPYEQYF	TGCAGCGTTGTGGACACGACTCCTTATGAGCAGTACTTC
TRBV19	few	TRBJ2-7	TRBD1	CASTSLEDRAISYEQYF	TGTGCCAGTACCTCATTAGAGGACAGGGCTATCTCCTACGAGCAGTACTTC
TRBV9	NA	TRBJ1-2	TRBD1	CASSGQGGYGYTF	TGTGCCAGCAGCGGACAGGGGGGCTATGGCTACACCTTC
TRBV7-9	few	TRBJ2-1	TRBD1	CSSSLSLPGQGVF	TGTTCCAGCAGCTTATCTCTTCCGGGACAGGGGGTCTTC
TRBV5-4	few	TRBJ2-2	NA	CASSLGRQGNTGELFF	TGTGCCAGCAGCTTGGGACGTCAGGGGAACACCGGGGAGCTGTTTTTT
TRBV6-6	once	TRBJ1-1	TRBD1	CASSYDRDLLGTEAFF	TGTGCCAGCAGTTACGACAGGGACCTTCTGGGCACTGAAGCTTTCTTT
TRBV6-5	few	TRBJ2-7	NA	CASSPGTLEQYF	TGTGCCAGCAGCCCCGGGACACTAGAGCAGTACTTC
TRBV19	NA	TRBJ1-5	TRBD1	CASKRRDRDNQPQHF	TGTGCCAGTAAACGGCGAGACAGGGACAATCAGCCCCAGCATTTT
TRBV7-9	NA	TRBJ2-7	TRBD1	CASSLGTGVLEQYF	TGTGCCAGCAGCTTAGGGACAGGCGTCCTCGAGCAGTACTTC
TRBV9	NA	TRBJ2-7	TRBD1	CASSRGQTISYEQYF	TGTGCCAGCAGCCGGGGACAGACAATTTCCTACGAGCAGTATTTC